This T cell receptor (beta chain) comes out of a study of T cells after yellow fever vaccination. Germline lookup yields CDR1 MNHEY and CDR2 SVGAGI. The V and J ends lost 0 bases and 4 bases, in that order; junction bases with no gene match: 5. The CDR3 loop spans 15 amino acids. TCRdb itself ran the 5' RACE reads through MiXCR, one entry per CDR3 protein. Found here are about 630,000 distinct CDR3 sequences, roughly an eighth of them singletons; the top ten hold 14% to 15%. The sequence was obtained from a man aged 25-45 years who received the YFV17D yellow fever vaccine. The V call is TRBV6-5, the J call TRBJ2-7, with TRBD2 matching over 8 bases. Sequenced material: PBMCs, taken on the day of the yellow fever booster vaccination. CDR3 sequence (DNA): TGTGCCAGCAGTTACTCGGGGACTAGACTGTACGAGCAGTACTTC. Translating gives CASSYSGTRLYEQYF.